The TCR beta chain described here comes from a study of CD8 T cells in ankylosing spondylitis. Study-wide results and limits: The study looked at matched synovial fluid samples from ankylosing spondylitis patients. Disease-linked clones were reported to be significantly enriched there. Earlier studies detected some motif variants in reactive arthritis synovial fluid and blood. Clones linked with disease were CD8+ and fairly uncommon in the peripheral blood. A TCR beta motif of 7 to 9 highly homologous variants seemed to mark ankylosing spondylitis blood.

A single record per CDR3 protein comes from TCRdb applying MiXCR to the 5' RACE reads. The top ten clones hold over 7.5% of a sample with 150,000 to 200,000 distinct CDR3 sequences, approximately 20% of them seen once. V lost 5 bases to trimming and J lost 7 bases, with 11 bases between them. The CDR3 contains 13 residues. This clonotype was counted many times. Its matching antigen is unknown. The sequence was collected from a male donor with ankylosing spondylitis or in good health (not recorded which). The sample comprised blood, either unsorted or a sorted T cell fraction (not recorded which). The chain has TRBV12-3 or TRBV12-4 and TRBJ2-2; D gene unclear. The CDR3 DNA reads TGTGCCAGCAGTCCACGGGCGGTCGGGGAGCTGTTTTTT. Protein product: CASSPRAVGELFF.